The clone carrying this T cell receptor beta chain was counted between two and nine times. The antigen is unknown. During its preparation, the TCRbeta library received unique molecular identifiers. TCRdb analysed the PCR reads with MiXCR anew, one entry per CDR3 protein. The sample lists approximately 110,000 distinct CDR3 sequences; under 25% were seen once. Germline V gene data show CDR1 as SQVTM and CDR2 as ANQGSEA. The CDR3 is 11 amino acids. V was cut by 4 bases and J by 7 bases, with 10 bases left in between. The sample is drawn from a study of T-cell reconstitution after alpha-beta-depleted transplantation in children. Notes on the study in general: Newly made T cells mostly supplied T-cell counts and diversity one year after transplant. Surviving recipient T cells and thymic progenitors produced the high day-60 TCRbeta diversity seen in some patients. Several hundred expanded graft clones reportedly gave rise to the alpha-beta T cells present about two months after transplant.

This clonotype was sampled from a male patient between 2 and 10 years old who had a stem cell transplant for chronic granulomatous disease, so the T cells may come from the graft donor. This material consisted of PBMCs, mostly from graft donor cells, taken 180 days after TCRalphabeta/CD19-depleted stem cell transplant. The V and J genes are TRBV29-1 and TRBJ1-2; D remains ambiguous. CDR3 nucleotide sequence: TGCAGCGTTGTCTACGGGCCTGGCTACACCTTC. Encoded protein: CSVVYGPGYTF.